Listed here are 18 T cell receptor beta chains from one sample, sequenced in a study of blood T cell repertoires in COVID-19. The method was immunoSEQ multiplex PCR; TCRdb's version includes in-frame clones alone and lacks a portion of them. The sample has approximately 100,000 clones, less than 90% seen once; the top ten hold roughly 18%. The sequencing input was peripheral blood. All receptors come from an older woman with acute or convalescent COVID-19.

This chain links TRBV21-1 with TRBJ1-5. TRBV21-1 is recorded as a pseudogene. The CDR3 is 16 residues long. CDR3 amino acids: CASSPGGTISNQPQHF. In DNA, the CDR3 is TGTGCCAGCAGCCCCGGGGGGACAATTAGCAATCAGCCCCAGCATTTT.

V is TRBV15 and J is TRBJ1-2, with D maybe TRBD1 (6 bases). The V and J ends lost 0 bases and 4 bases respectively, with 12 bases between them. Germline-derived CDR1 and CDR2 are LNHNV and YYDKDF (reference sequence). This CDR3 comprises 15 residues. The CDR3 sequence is CATSRDQGSSYGYTF. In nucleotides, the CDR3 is TGTGCCACCAGCAGAGATCAGGGGAGCTCCTATGGCTACACCTTC. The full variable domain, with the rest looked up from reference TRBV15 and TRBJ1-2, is DAMVIQNPRYQVTQFGKPVTLSCSQTLNHNVMYWYQQKSSQAPKLLFHYYDKDFNNEADTPDNFQSRRPNTSFCFLDIRSPGLGDTAMYLCATSRDQGSSYGYTFGSGTRLTVV.

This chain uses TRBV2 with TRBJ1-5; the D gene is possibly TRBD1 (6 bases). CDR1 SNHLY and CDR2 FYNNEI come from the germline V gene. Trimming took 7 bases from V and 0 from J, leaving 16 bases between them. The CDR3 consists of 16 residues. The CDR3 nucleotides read TGTGCCAGCAATTCAGCCGGACAGATTAGCAATCAGCCCCAGCATTTT. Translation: CASNSAGQISNQPQHF.

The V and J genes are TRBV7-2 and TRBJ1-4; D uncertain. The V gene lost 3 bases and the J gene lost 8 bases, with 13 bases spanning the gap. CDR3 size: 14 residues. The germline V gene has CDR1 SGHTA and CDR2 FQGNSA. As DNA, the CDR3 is TGTGCCAGCAGCTTTCTATACAGCCGGGAAAAACTGTTTTTT. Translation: CASSFLYSREKLFF.

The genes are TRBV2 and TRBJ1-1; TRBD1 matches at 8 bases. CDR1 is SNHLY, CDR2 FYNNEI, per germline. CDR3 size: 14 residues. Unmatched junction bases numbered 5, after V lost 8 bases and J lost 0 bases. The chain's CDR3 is CASLGQAVNTEAFF. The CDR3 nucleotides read TGTGCCAGCCTGGGACAGGCGGTGAACACTGAAGCTTTCTTT.

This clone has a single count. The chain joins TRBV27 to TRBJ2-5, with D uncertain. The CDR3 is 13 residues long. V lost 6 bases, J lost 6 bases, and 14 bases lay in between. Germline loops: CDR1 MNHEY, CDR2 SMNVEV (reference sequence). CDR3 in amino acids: CASSPLERKTQYF. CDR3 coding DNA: TGTGCCAGCAGCCCACTCGAGAGGAAGACCCAGTACTTC.

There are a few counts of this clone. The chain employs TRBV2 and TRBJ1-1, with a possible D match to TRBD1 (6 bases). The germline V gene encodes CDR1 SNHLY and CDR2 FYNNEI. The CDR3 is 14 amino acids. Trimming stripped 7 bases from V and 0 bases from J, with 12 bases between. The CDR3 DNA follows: TGTGCCAGCACCGGACAGCAGATGAACACTGAAGCTTTCTTT. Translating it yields CASTGQQMNTEAFF. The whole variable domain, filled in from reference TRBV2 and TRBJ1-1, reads EPEVTQTPSHQVTQMGQEVILRCVPISNHLYFYWYRQILGQKVEFLVSFYNNEISEKSEIFDDQFSVERPDGSNFTLKIRSTKLEDSAMYFCASTGQQMNTEAFFGQGTRLTVV.

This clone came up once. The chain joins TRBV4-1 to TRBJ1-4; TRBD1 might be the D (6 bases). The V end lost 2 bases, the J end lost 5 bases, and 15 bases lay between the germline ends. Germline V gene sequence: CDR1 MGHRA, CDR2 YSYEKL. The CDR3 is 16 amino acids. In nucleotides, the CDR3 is TGCGCCAGCAGCCAATTCCCGGGACAACTAAATGAAAAACTGTTTTTT. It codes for CASSQFPGQLNEKLFF.

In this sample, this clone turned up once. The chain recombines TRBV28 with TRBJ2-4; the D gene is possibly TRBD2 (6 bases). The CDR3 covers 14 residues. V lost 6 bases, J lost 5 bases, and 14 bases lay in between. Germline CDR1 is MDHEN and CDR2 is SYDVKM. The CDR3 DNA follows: TGTGCCAGCAGCATGGGGGGAGATGAAAACATTCAGTACTTC. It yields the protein CASSMGGDENIQYF. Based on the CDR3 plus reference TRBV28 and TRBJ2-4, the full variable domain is DVKVTQSSRYLVKRTGEKVFLECVQDMDHENMFWYRQDPGLGLRLIYFSYDVKMKEKGDIPEGYSVSREKKERFSLILESASTNQTSMYLCASSMGGDENIQYFGAGTRLSVL.

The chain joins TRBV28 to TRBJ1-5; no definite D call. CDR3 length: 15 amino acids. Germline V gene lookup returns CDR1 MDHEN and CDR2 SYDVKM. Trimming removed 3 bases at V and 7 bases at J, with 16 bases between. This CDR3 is CASSFVGRGLQPQHF. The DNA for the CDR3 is TGTGCCAGCAGTTTTGTTGGGCGGGGTTTACAGCCCCAGCATTTT.

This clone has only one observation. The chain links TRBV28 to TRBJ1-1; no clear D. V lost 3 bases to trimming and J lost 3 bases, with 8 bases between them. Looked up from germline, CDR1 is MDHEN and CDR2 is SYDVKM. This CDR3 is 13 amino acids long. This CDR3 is CASSFPGYTEAFF. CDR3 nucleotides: TGTGCCAGCAGTTTTCCCGGGTACACTGAAGCTTTCTTT. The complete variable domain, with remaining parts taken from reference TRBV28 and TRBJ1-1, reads DVKVTQSSRYLVKRTGEKVFLECVQDMDHENMFWYRQDPGLGLRLIYFSYDVKMKEKGDIPEGYSVSREKKERFSLILESASTNQTSMYLCASSFPGYTEAFFGQGTRLTVV.

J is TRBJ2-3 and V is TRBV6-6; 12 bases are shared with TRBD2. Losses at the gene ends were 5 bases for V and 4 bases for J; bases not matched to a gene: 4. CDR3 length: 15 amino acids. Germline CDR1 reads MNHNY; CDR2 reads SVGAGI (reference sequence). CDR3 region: CASSRTSGMSDTQYF. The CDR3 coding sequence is TGTGCCAGCAGTAGGACTAGCGGGATGTCAGATACGCAGTATTTT.

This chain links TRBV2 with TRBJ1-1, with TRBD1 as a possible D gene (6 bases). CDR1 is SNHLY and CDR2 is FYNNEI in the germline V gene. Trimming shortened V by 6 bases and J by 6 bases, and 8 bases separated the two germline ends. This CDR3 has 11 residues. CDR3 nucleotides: TGTGCCAGCAGGAACAGGGCTGAAGCTTTCTTT. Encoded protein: CASRNRAEAFF. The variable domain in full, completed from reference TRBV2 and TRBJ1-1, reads EPEVTQTPSHQVTQMGQEVILRCVPISNHLYFYWYRQILGQKVEFLVSFYNNEISEKSEIFDDQFSVERPDGSNFTLKIRSTKLEDSAMYFCASRNRAEAFFGQGTRLTVV.

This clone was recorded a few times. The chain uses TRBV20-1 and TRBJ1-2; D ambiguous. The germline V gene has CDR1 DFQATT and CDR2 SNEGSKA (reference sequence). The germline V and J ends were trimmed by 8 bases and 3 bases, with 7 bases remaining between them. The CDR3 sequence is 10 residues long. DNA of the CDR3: TGCAGTCTCCTTGACTATGGCTACACCTTC. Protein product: CSLLDYGYTF.

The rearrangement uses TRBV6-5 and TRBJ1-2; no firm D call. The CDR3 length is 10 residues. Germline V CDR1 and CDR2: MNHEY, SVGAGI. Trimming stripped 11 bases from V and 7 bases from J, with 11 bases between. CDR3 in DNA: TGTGCCTCCGGAGACCGTGGCTACACCTTC. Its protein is CASGDRGYTF.

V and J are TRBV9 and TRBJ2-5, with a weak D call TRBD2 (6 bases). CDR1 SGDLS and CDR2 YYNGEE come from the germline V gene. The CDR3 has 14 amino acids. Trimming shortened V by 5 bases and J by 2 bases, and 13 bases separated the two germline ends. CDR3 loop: CASSAGTVQETQYF. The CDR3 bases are TGTGCCAGCAGTGCCGGGACTGTTCAAGAGACCCAGTACTTC.

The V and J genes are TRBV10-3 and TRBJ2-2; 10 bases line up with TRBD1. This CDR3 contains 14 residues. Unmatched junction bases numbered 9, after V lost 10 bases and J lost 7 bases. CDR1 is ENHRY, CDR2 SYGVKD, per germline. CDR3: CASDRGLLRGELFF. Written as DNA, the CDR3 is TGTGCCAGCGACAGGGGGCTTCTTCGCGGGGAGCTGTTTTTT.

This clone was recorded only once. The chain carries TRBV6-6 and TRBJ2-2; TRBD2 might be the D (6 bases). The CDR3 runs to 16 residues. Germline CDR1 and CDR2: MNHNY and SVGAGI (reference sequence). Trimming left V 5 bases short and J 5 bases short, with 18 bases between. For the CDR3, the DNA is TGTGCCAGCAGTCCCCGGGACTCATCGGGGACCGGGGAGCTGTTTTTT. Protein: CASSPRDSSGTGELFF.